The clone carrying this T cell receptor beta chain has just a few counts. Original handling: Amplification from reference gene primers served as the basis for estimated nucleated cell counts. Method: immunoSEQ multiplex PCR; TCRdb's copy keeps in-frame clones and lacks some. From that table come the V and J calls and clone size; the DNA was used to work out D and trimming. The top ten hold around 4.2% of the sample, which has about 120,000 clones, around 85% seen once. The data belong to a study of blood T cell repertoires in COVID-19. As for the study in general: Collection of acute and convalescent COVID-19 samples took place in the United States, Italy and Spain.

Germline lookup yields CDR1 MNHEY and CDR2 SMNVEV (reference sequence). Germline trimming cut 5 bases from V and 3 bases from J; bases unmatched to any gene: 6. The CDR3 runs 15 residues. The TCR originated in a man in his sixties with acute or convalescent COVID-19. Sample: peripheral blood. The chain is built from TRBV27 and TRBJ2-3, with 9 bases aligning to TRBD1. The CDR3 protein is CASSTNRGRTDTQYF. The CDR3 nucleotides read TGTGCCAGCAGTACAAACAGGGGGCGTACAGATACGCAGTATTTT.